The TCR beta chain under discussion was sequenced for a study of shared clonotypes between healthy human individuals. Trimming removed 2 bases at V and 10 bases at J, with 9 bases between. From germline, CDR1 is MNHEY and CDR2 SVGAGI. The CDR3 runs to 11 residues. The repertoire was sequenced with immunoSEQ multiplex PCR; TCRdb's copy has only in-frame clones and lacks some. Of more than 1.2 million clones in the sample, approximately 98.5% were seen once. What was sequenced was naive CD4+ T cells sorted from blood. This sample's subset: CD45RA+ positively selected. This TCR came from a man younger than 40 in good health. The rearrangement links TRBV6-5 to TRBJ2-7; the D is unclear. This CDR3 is CASSYGSFQYF. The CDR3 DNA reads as TGTGCCAGCAGTTACGGTAGCTTCCAGTACTTC.